This record covers a single TCR beta chain. Clones were sequenced by immunoSEQ multiplex PCR, and TCRdb holds only the in-frame ones, with some missing. The sample carries over 200,000 clones, approximately 90% recorded once. The source of the sample is a study of blood T cell repertoires in COVID-19. Whole-study context: Sample material is recorded as cDNA or gDNA derived from T cells, B-cell-depleted T cells, or PBMCs.

The sequencing sample was made of PBMCs or T cells enriched from blood (not recorded which). This receptor was obtained from a man younger than 45 who had recovered from COVID-19.

In DNA, the CDR3 is TGTGCCAGCAGCACAGGGGGAGTTATGGATACGCAGTATTTT. It is translated as CASSTGGVMDTQYF. The V gene is TRBV7-2, the J gene TRBJ2-3; 8 bases match TRBD1. This CDR3 spans 14 amino acids. J gave up 6 bases and V 5 bases, and 7 bases lay outside the gene matches. Germline CDR1 SGHTA, CDR2 FQGNSA. The full variable domain, its missing parts supplied by reference TRBV7-2 and TRBJ2-3, is GAGVSQSPSNKVTEKGKDVELRCDPISGHTALYWYRQSLGQGLEFLIYFQGNSAPDKSGLPSDRFSAERTGGSVSTLTIQRTQQEDSAVYLCASSTGGVMDTQYFGPGTRLTVL.